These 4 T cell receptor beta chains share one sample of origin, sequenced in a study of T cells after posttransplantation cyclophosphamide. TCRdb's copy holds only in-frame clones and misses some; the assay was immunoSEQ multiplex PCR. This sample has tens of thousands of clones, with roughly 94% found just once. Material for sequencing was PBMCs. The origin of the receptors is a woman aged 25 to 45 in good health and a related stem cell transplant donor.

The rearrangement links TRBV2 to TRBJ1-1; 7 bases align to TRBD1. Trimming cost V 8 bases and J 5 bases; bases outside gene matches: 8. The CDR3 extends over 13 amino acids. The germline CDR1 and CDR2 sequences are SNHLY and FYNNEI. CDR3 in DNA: TGTGCCAGCGAGAGACAGGGCGGGACTGAAGCTTTCTTT. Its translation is CASERQGGTEAFF.

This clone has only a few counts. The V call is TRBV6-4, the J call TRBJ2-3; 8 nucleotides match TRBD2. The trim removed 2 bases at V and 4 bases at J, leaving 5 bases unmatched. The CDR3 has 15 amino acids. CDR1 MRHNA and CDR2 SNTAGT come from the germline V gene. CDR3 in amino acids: CASSDGRGAADTQYF. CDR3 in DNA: TGTGCCAGCAGTGACGGGCGGGGGGCGGCAGATACGCAGTATTTT.

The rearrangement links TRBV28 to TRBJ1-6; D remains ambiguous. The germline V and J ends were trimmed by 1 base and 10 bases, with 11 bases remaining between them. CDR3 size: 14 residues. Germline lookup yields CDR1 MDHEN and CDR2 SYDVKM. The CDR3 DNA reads TGTGCCAGCAGTTTATCCGGGAGCTACTCACCCCTCCACTTT. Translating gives CASSLSGSYSPLHF.

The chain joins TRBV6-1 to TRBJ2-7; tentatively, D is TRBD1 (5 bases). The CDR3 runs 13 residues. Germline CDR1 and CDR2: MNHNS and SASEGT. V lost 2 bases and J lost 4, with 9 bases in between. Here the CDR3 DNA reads TGTGCCAGCAGTGAAACAGGCAGTTACGAGCAGTACTTC. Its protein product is CASSETGSYEQYF.